This section outlines one T cell receptor (beta chain) sequence together with its context. This entry belongs to a study of shared T cell receptors in the human thymus. The method was immunoSEQ multiplex PCR; TCRdb's version includes in-frame clones alone and lacks a portion of them. Counted here are more than 550,000 clones, around 87% occurring once; the ten biggest clones make up about 0.0094%. V was clipped by 1 base and J by 5 bases, with 15 bases between them. The CDR3 is made up of 16 amino acids. Germline assignment: CDR1 SGHAT and CDR2 FQNNGV. This sample was shared with a second study, whose subject was human thymus T cells. That publication notes: Healthy Finnish infants having corrective surgery for congenital heart defects served as donors. Corrective heart surgery yielded resections, and these provided the thymus tissue. An apparent bias in V and J gene usage was seen in thymic and blood repertoires. Unrelated individuals had highly overlapping thymic repertoires, as reported in related research.

Material for sequencing was thymocytes. The chain combines TRBV11-2 with TRBJ2-1; D is uncertain. The origin of this receptor is a boy younger than two with a congenital heart defect. The CDR3 loop is CASSLVTQAWDNEQFF. The CDR3 DNA sequence: TGTGCCAGCAGCTTAGTAACGCAGGCTTGGGACAATGAGCAGTTCTTC.